This TCR beta chain was retrieved from a study of shared clonotypes between healthy human individuals. Study observations and caveats: Researchers found naive subsets generally carried larger estimated richness than memory subsets.

For this clone: Antigen: not known.

Data came from immunoSEQ multiplex PCR; TCRdb stores just in-frame clones and leaves some out. The profile shows under 600,000 clones, about 97% of them singletons. CDR1 LNHDA and CDR2 SQIVND come from the germline V gene (reference sequence). There are 14 residues in the CDR3. Germline trimming cut 6 bases from V and 5 bases from J; bases unmatched to any gene: 9. This receptor was obtained from a woman younger than 45 in good health. Source material: naive CD4+ T cells sorted from blood. The subset is: CD45RA+ positively selected. V usage is TRBV19 and J usage is TRBJ2-5; TRBD1 matches at 7 bases. The CDR3 region has the DNA TGTGCCAGTAGATCAGGGGGAATTTCGGAGACCCAGTACTTC. Translation: CASRSGGISETQYF.